The 10 T cell receptor beta chains below were found in one sample sequenced in a study of a mutant IDH1 vaccine in newly diagnosed glioma. As to time point: baseline, week 1 (first vaccination visit). Treatment in this sample: pre-vaccination baseline after standard-of-care therapy. Repertoires were generated with immunoSEQ multiplex PCR, while TCRdb's copy carries only in-frame clones and drops some. Of about 92,000 clones listed, around three quarters are singletons. The sequencing here drew on PBMCs, taken from a glioma patient treated with radiotherapy, temozolomide or both. The receptors here all came from a man aged 35 to 55 with glioma.

The table lists this clone with a count of one. The V call is TRBV7-2, the J call TRBJ2-4, with a weak D call TRBD2 (5 bases). The CDR3 sequence is 15 residues long. Trimming removed 1 base from V and 2 bases from J, with 9 bases in between. From germline, CDR1 is SGHTA and CDR2 FQGNSA. The CDR3 protein is CASSLDGKPKNIQYF. CDR3 DNA sequence: TGTGCCAGCAGCTTAGACGGGAAACCCAAAAACATTCAGTACTTC.

V is TRBV27 and J is TRBJ2-7; maybe TRBD1 (6 bases). This CDR3 contains 13 residues. Trimming removed 10 bases at V and 2 bases at J, with 15 bases between. Germline assignment: CDR1 MNHEY and CDR2 SMNVEV (reference sequence). The CDR3 bases are TGTGCCATCAGACCGGACAGTACCTACGAGCAGTACTTC. Encoded protein: CAIRPDSTYEQYF.

The genes are TRBV28 and TRBJ2-6, with 7 bases identical to TRBD2. The CDR3 has 15 residues. From germline, CDR1 is MDHEN and CDR2 SYDVKM. J gave up 2 bases and V 2 bases, and 0 bases lay outside the gene matches. The chain's CDR3 is CASSLAGAGANVLTF. CDR3 nucleotide sequence: TGTGCCAGCAGTTTAGCGGGGGCTGGGGCCAACGTCCTGACTTTC.

V is TRBV5-1 and J is TRBJ2-3, with TRBD2 identical over 8 bases. J was trimmed by 1 base and V by 2 bases; bases with no gene match: 3. This CDR3 region has 15 residues. Germline V gives CDR1 SGHRS, CDR2 YFSETQ. The DNA for the CDR3 is TGCGCCAGCAGCTTCGGGGGGGATGGCACAGATACGCAGTATTTT. Protein sequence: CASSFGGDGTDTQYF.

The table lists this clone with a count of one. This rearrangement joins TRBV9 to TRBJ2-7; the D is unclear. The length of the CDR3 is 14 residues. V shed 4 bases and J shed 0 bases, with 11 bases lying between them. Germline V lookup: CDR1 SGDLS, CDR2 YYNGEE. The CDR3 bases are TGTGCCAGCAGCTCAGTCACCCCCTCCTACGAGCAGTACTTC. Protein product: CASSSVTPSYEQYF. Full variable domain (remainder filled in from reference TRBV9 and TRBJ2-7): DSGVTQTPKHLITATGQRVTLRCSPRSGDLSVYWYQQSLDQGLQFLIQYYNGEERAKGNILERFSAQQFPDLHSELNLSSLELGDSALYFCASSSVTPSYEQYFGPGTRLTVT.

The chain couples TRBV19 to TRBJ1-5; 10 bases match TRBD1. This CDR3 has 18 residues. Per germline, CDR1 LNHDA and CDR2 SQIVND (reference sequence). Germline trimming cut 6 bases from V and 2 bases from J; bases unmatched to any gene: 13. The CDR3 reads CASSRYLTGTGGNQPQHF. DNA of the CDR3: TGTGCCAGTAGCCGGTACCTAACCGGGACAGGGGGCAATCAGCCCCAGCATTTT.

The chain uses TRBV10-3 and TRBJ1-2, with D perhaps matching TRBD1 (5 bases). The CDR3 extends over 14 amino acids. The V end was cut by 10 bases, the J end by 4 bases, with 19 bases between. Germline CDR1 is ENHRY and CDR2 is SYGVKD. CDR3 coding DNA: TGTGCCACGAATGGACAAACGGGGGGCTATGGCTACACCTTC. Translated: CATNGQTGGYGYTF.

V usage is TRBV18 and J usage is TRBJ2-1; D unclear. Trimming removed 6 bases at V and 5 bases at J, with 23 bases between. The CDR3 sequence is 17 residues long. From germline, CDR1 is KGHSH and CDR2 LQKENI. The CDR3 bases are TGTGCCAGCTCCCGAGTTCTTGGAGAGAGAGCACACAATGAGCAGTTCTTC. Protein: CASSRVLGERAHNEQFF.

Many counts were recorded for this clone. This chain uses TRBV7-2 with TRBJ1-2, with 9 positions matching TRBD1. Trimming took 1 base from V and 8 from J; bases not matched to a gene: 5. This CDR3 has 14 residues. Germline V gene lookup returns CDR1 SGHTA and CDR2 FQGNSA. The chain's CDR3 is CASSLDRTGVGYTF. Here the CDR3 DNA reads TGTGCCAGCAGCTTAGATCGGACAGGGGTAGGCTACACCTTC. The variable domain in full, with the rest retrieved from reference TRBV7-2 and TRBJ1-2, is GAGVSQSPSNKVTEKGKDVELRCDPISGHTALYWYRQSLGQGLEFLIYFQGNSAPDKSGLPSDRFSAERTGGSVSTLTIQRTQQEDSAVYLCASSLDRTGVGYTFGSGTRLTVV.

V usage is TRBV6-6 and J usage is TRBJ1-5; D is possibly TRBD1 (6 bases). CDR1 and CDR2 from the germline V gene are MNHNY and SVGAGI (reference sequence). CDR3 length: 12 residues. V gave up 6 bases and J gave up 7 bases, with 10 bases separating them. In DNA form, the CDR3 reads TGTGCCAGCAGGCTTGGGGGCCAGCCCCAGCATTTT. Its protein is CASRLGGQPQHF.